The following is a T cell receptor (beta chain) sequence with its context. The entry originates in a study of long-term antiretroviral therapy in people with HIV. Researchers report immunoSEQ v3.0 was run at survey level. The assay was immunoSEQ multiplex PCR, and TCRdb's table has in-frame clones only and misses some. The sample yields 30,000 or so clones, about 85% seen once. The V end lost 3 bases, the J end lost 0 bases, and 12 bases lay between the germline ends. The length of the CDR3 is 16 residues. Germline CDR1 SGHAT, CDR2 FQNNGV. The clonotype was recovered from a man aged 45-65 years with HIV. This specimen consisted of unsorted PBMCs, obtained approximately 5 years before starting antiretroviral therapy. The J gene is TRBJ2-1, the V gene TRBV11-2; no reliable D call. CDR3 sequence: CASSFRLQSSYNEQFF. CDR3 nucleotide sequence: TGTGCCAGCAGCTTCAGACTCCAGAGCTCCTACAATGAGCAGTTCTTC.